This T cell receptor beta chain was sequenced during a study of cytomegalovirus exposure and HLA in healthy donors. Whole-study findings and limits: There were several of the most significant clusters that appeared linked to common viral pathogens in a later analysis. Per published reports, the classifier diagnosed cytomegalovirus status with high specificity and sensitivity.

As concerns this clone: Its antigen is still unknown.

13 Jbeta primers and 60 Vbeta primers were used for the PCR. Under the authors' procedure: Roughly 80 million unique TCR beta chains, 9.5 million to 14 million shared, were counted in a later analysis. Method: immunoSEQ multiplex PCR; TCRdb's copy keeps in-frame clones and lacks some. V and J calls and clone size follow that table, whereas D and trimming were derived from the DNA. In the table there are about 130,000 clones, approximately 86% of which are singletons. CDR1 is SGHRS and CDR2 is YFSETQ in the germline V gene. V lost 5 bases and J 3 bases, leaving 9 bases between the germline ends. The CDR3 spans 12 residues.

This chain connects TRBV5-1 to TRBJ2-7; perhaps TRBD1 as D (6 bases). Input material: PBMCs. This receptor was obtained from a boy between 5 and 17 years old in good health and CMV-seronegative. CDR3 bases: TGCGCCAGCAGGTCAGGGGACTACGAGCAGTACTTC. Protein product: CASRSGDYEQYF. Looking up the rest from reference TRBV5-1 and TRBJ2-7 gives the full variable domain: KAGVTQTPRYLIKTRGQQVTLSCSPISGHRSVSWYQQTPGQGLQFLFEYFSETQRNKGNFPGRFSGRQFSNSRSEMNVSTLELGDSALYLCASRSGDYEQYFGPGTRLTVT.